This entry features one T cell receptor beta chain sequence. Sequence at one end of the junction differs from germline and may be a read error. Germline V gene data show CDR1 as ENHRY and CDR2 as SYGVKD. CDR3 size: 13 residues. No cell sorting was done before RNA was extracted from the tissue. This non-tumor lung sample came from over 3 cm beyond the tumor edge. The data stem from a study of tumor and adjacent non-tumor tissue in lung cancer. Across the study: The cohort had about a dozen adenocarcinoma, a couple of squamous cell and 1 small cell patients.

The library came from three nested PCR rounds adapted from ARM-PCR protocols. TCRdb fed the multiplex PCR reads into MiXCR, producing one record per CDR3 protein. The table records over 100,000 distinct CDR3 sequences, about 61% of them present only once. This TCR derives from a man between 60 and 75 years old with non-small cell lung cancer. The genes are TRBV10-3 and TRBJ2-7, with D possibly being TRBD2 (5 bases). Sequenced material: distant non-tumor lung tissue. CDR3 coding DNA: TGTACCATCGGGGATCATAGATCCTACGAGCAGTACTTT. Translated, it gives CTIGDHRSYEQYF.